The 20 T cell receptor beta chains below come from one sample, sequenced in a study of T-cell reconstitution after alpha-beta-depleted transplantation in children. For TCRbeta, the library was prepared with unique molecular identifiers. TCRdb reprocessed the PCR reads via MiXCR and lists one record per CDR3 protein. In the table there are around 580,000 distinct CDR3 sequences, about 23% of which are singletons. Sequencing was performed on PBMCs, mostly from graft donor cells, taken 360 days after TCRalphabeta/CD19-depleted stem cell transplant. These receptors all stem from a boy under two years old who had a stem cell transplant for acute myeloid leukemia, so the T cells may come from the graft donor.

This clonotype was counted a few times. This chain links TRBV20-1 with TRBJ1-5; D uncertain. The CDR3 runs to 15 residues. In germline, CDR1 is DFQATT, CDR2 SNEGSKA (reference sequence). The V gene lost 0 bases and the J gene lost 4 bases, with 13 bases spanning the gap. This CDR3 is CSARDPLLGNQPQHF. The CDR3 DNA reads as TGCAGTGCTAGAGATCCCCTTCTTGGGAATCAGCCCCAGCATTTT.

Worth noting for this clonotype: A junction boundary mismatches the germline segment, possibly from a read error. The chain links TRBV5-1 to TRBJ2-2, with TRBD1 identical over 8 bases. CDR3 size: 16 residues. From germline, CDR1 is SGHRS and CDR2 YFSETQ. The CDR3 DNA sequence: TGCGCCGGCAGCTTGGCCGGAACAGGGGGTACCGGGGAGCTGTTTTTT. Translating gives CAGSLAGTGGTGELFF.

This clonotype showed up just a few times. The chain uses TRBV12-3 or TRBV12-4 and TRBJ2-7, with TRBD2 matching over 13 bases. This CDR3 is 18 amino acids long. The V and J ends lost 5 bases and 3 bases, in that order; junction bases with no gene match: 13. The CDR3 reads CASSKGLAGAFGFYEQYV. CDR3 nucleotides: TGTGCCAGCAGTAAAGGACTAGCGGGGGCCTTCGGATTCTACGAGCAGTACGTC.

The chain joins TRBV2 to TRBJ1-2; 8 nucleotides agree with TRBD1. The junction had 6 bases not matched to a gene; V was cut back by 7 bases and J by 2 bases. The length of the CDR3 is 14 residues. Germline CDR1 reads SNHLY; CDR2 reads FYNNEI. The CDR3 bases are TGTGCCAGCAACCGCCGACAGGGGAACTATGGCTACACCTTC. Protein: CASNRRQGNYGYTF.

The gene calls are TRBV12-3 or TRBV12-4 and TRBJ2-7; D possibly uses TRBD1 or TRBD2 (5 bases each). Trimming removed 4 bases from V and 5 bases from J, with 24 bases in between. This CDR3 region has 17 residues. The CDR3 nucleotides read TGTGCCAGCAGTTCCGTGAGACAGCACGCTAGCCCTGACGAGCAGTACTTC. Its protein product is CASSSVRQHASPDEQYF.

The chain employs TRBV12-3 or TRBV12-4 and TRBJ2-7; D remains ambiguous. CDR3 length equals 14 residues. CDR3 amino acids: CASSFDRRNYEQFV. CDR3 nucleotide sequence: TGTGCCAGCAGTTTCGATCGACGGAACTACGAGCAGTTCGTC.

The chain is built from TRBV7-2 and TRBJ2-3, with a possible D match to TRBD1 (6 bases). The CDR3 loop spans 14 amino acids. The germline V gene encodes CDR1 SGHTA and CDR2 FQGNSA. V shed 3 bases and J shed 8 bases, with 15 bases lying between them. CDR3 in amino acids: CASSFGLPRGTQYF. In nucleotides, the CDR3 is TGTGCCAGCAGCTTCGGACTCCCCAGGGGTACGCAGTATTTT.

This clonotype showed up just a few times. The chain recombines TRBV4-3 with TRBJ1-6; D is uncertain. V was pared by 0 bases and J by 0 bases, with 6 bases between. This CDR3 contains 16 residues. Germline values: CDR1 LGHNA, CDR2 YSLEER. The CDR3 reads CASSQDSSSYNSPLHF. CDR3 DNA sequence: TGCGCCAGCAGCCAAGACAGCAGCTCCTATAATTCACCCCTCCACTTT.

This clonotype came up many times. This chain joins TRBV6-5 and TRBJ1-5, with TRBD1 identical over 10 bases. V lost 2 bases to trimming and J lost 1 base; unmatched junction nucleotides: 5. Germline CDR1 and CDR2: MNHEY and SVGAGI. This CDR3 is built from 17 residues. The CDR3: CASSYTTGGTSNQPQHF. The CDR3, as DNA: TGTGCCAGCAGTTACACGACAGGGGGCACGAGCAATCAGCCCCAGCATTTT.

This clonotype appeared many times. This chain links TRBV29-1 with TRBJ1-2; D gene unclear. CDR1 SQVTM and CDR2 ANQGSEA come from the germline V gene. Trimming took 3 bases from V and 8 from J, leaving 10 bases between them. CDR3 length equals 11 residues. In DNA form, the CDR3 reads TGCAGCGTTGATACGGATAAAGGCTACACCTTC. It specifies CSVDTDKGYTF.

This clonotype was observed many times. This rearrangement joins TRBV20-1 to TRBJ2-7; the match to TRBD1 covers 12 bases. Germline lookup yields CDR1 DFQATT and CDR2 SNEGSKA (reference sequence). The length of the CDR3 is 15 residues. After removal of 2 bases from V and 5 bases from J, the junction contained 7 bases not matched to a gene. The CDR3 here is CSARSMGTGGHEQYF. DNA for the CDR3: TGCAGTGCTAGATCTATGGGGACAGGGGGCCACGAGCAGTACTTC.

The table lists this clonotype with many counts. The chain's CDR3 is CATSRDGISYNEQFF. The CDR3 DNA is TGTGCCACCAGCAGAGATGGGATCTCCTACAATGAGCAGTTCTTC. The chain is built from TRBV15 and TRBJ2-1; D is unresolved. V dropped 0 bases and J dropped 0 bases, with 6 bases sitting between them. Per germline, CDR1 LNHNV and CDR2 YYDKDF (reference sequence). This CDR3 region has 15 residues.

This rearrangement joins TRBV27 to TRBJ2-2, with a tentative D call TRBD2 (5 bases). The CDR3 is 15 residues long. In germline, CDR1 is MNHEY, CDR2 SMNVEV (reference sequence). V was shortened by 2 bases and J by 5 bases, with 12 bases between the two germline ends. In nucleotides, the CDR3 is TGTGCCAGCAGTTTAGAGTATTCGGGGACCGGGGAGCTGTTTTTT. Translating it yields CASSLEYSGTGELFF.

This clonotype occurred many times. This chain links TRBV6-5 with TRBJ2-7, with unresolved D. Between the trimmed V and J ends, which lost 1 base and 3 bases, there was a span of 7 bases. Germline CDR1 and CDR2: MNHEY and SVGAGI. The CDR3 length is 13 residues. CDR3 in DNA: TGTGCCAGCAGTTACTTGCCACGCTACGAGCAGTACTTC. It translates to CASSYLPRYEQYF.

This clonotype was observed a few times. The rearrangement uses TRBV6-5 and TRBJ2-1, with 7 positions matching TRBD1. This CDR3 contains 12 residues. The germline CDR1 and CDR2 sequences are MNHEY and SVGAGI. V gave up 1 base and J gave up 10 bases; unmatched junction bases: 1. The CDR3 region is CASSYLGQEQFF. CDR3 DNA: TGTGCCAGCAGTTACTTGGGACAGGAGCAGTTCTTC.

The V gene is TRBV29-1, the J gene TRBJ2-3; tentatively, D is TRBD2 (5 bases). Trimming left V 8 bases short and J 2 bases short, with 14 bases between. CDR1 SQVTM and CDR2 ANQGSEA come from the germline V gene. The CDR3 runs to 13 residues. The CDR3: CSLSAGLTDTQYF. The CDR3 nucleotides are TGCAGCCTTTCCGCGGGCCTCACAGATACGCAGTATTTT.

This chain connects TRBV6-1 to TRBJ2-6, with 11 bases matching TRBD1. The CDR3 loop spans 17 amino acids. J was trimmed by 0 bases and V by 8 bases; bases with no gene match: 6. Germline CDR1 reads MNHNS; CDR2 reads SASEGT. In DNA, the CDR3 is TGTGCCAGCCTCTCGGGACAGGGGGTCTCTGGGGCCAACGTCCTGACTTTC. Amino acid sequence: CASLSGQGVSGANVLTF.

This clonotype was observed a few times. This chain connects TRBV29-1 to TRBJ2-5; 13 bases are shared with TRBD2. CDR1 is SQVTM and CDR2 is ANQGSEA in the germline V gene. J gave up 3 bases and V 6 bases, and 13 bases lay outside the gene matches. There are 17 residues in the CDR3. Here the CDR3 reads CSVDEMGLAGSKETQYF. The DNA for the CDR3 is TGCAGCGTCGACGAGATGGGACTAGCGGGGTCCAAAGAGACCCAGTACTTC.

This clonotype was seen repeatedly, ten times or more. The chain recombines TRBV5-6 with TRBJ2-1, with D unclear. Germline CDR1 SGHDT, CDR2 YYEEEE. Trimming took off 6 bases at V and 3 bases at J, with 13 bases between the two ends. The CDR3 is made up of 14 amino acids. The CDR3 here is CASTIMSSYNEQFF. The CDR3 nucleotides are TGTGCCAGCACGATAATGAGCAGCTACAATGAGCAGTTCTTC.

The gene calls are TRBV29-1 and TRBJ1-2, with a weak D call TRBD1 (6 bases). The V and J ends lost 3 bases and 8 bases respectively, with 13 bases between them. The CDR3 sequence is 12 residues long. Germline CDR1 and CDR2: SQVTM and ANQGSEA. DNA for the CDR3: TGCAGCGTTGAGCAGGGGCGCAGGGGCTACACCTTC. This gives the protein CSVEQGRRGYTF.